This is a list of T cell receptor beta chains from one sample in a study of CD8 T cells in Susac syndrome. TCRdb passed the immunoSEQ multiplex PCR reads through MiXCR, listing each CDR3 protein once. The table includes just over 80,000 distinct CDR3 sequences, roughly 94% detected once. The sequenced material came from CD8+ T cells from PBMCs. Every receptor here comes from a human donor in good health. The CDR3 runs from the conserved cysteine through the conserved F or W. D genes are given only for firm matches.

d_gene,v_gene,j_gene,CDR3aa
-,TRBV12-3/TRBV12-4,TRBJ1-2,CASSFSFGDYGYTF
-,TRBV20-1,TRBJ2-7,CSVRDNPYEQYF
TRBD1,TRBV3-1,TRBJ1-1,CASSWDRGKEAFF
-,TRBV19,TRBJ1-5,CALDRGDDQPQHF
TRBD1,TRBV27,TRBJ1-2,CASTSSLRGQGYTF
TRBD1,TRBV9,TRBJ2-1,CASRGQGGTYNEQFF
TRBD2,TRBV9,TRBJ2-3,CASSVEIAGGVTDTQYF
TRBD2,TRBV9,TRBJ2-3,CASSGLAGSTDTQYF
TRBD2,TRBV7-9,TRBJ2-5,CASSRTSGQETQYF
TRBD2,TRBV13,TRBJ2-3,CASSGRGLAGPDTQYF
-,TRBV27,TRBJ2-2,CASSSGSTGELFF
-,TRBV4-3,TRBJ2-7,CASSQEIGDSYEQYF
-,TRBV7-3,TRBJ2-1,CASSMGGEQFF
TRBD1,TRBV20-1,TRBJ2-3,CSANRQGQTVTDTQYF
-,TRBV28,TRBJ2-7,CASSFLGGYEQYF
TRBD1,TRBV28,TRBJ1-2,CASTGPGGTNYGYTF
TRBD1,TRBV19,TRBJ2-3,CASSLQGAADTQYF
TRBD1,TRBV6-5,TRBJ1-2,CASRQGANGYTF
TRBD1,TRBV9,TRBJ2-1,CASSDYGGTGGEDEQFF
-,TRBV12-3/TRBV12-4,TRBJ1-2,CASSSGPYHTF
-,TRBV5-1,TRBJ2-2,CASRGENTGELFF
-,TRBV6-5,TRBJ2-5,CASSYRGEIETQYF
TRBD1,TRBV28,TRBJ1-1,CASSYGQGAGEAFF
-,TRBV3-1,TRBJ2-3,CASSLGSGASTDTQYF
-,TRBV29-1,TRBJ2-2,CSVVAIGRNTGELFF
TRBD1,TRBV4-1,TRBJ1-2,CASSQEGTGSGYTF
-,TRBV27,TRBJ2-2,CASTYLGGGFGELFF
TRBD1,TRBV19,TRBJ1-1,CASSMGTDEAFF
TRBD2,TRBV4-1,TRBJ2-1,CASSHVLADTYNEQFF
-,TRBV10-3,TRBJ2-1,CAISESSGGRYNEQFF
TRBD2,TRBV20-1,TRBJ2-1,CSARDQAGGSSYNEQFF
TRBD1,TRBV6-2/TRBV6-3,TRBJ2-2,CASSYPGTESGELFF
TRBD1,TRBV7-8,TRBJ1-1,CASSLYRDRAREAFF
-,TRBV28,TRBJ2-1,CASSNTPGSSYNEQFF
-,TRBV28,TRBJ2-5,CASSFRGQETQYF
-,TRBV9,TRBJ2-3,CASSVEVTRADTQYF
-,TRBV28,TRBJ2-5,CASSNRRDPQETQYF
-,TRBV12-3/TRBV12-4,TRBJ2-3,CASSLEGRVTDTQYF
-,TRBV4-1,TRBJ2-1,CASSQPPIGNEQFF
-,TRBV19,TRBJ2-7,CASSPGTGPHYEQYF
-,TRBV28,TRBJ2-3,CASTSRRGTDTQYF
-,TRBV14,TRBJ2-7,CASSSQMYGGQFYEQYF
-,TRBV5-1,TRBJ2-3,CASSLGQAITDTQYF
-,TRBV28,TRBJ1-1,CASRPRPLPRMLGTEAFF